Sequencing of this T cell receptor (beta chain) was carried out in a study of neoadjuvant anti-PD-1 for oral cavity cancer. At the level of the study: Patients without progression got a fourth dose around day 43. Study-wide points: Expansion of preexisting intratumoral clones was suggested to aid response. TCR analyses covered only a few patients per response group.

Time point reported: after neoadjuvant nivolumab, at surgical resection. Patients were newly diagnosed with stage II-IVA oral cavity squamous cell carcinoma without prior systemic or radiation treatment. TCRdb's copy holds only in-frame clones and misses some; the assay was immunoSEQ multiplex PCR. The data show roughly 10,000 clones, under 75% seen once. Deletions cut 5 bases from V and 0 bases from J, with 11 bases between. The CDR3 covers 15 residues. Germline V CDR1 and CDR2: MNHNS, SASEGT. Comments on this clone: Its antigen remains unknown.

The clonotype originates from a person aged 35 to 85 with oral cavity squamous cell carcinoma. The V and J genes are TRBV6-1 and TRBJ1-3; perhaps TRBD1 as D (6 bases). The material sequenced was tumor tissue, taken after nivolumab (anti-PD-1) treatment. CDR3 bases: TGTGCCAGCAGTCGACAGGTCAACTCTGGAAACACCATATATTTT. Translated, it gives CASSRQVNSGNTIYF.